This TCR beta chain was sequenced in a study of cytomegalovirus exposure and HLA in healthy donors. Study-level information: Tens of millions of unique TCRs from HLA-typed donors were held in an early data release. Of 300 to 500 genotyped donors, around 86% grouped in the Caucasian-associated ancestry cluster.

The donors, nominally healthy at sampling, likely had unrecorded immune exposures. Germline assignment: CDR1 SQVTM and CDR2 ANQGSEA. V was pared by 7 bases and J by 1 base, with 14 bases of the junction left unmatched. The CDR3 loop spans 16 amino acids. The study ran its PCR with 60 Vbeta and 13 Jbeta primers. Only in-frame clones appear in the TCRdb table, and some are missing; sequencing was by immunoSEQ multiplex PCR. The table lists about 43,000 clones. This receptor was taken from a woman under 40 in good health and CMV-seronegative. Sequenced sample: PBMCs. The chain is built from TRBV29-1 and TRBJ2-3; 7 bases align to TRBD2. CDR3 DNA: TGCAGCGCACCTCTCGCGGGAGCTCGAGGCACAGATACGCAGTATTTT. As protein: CSAPLAGARGTDTQYF.